These 27 T cell receptor beta chains share one sample of origin, sequenced in a study of OX40 agonist ivuxolimab in advanced cancers. The repertoire was sequenced with immunoSEQ multiplex PCR; TCRdb's copy has only in-frame clones and lacks some. The table includes 59,000 or so clones, roughly 80% detected once. This sample comprised CD4+ or CD8+ T cells sorted from blood, obtained in a trial of the OX40 agonist ivuxolimab. The source is an adult with an advanced solid tumor such as melanoma, head and neck, liver or kidney cancer.

This clone was detected once. J is TRBJ2-2 and V is TRBV28; 8 positions agree with TRBD1. The junction had 11 bases not matched to a gene; V was cut back by 5 bases and J by 6 bases. This CDR3 has 16 amino acids. Per germline, CDR1 MDHEN and CDR2 SYDVKM. The CDR3 DNA reads as TGTGCCAGCAGTCCGACCCGGACAGGGCGACCCGGGGAGCTGTTTTTT. Translated: CASSPTRTGRPGELFF.

This clone appeared once. This chain connects TRBV28 to TRBJ1-5, with a possible D match to TRBD1 (6 bases). Trimming pared 6 bases from V and 0 bases from J, leaving 12 bases between. The CDR3 length is 15 residues. Germline V gene lookup returns CDR1 MDHEN and CDR2 SYDVKM. CDR3 sequence (DNA): TGTGCCAGCAGGGACACAGGGAATAGCAATCAGCCCCAGCATTTT. It encodes CASRDTGNSNQPQHF.

The gene calls are TRBV10-3 and TRBJ1-2, with 7 bases matching TRBD1. V lost 6 bases to trimming and J lost 4 bases; unmatched junction nucleotides: 8. This CDR3 contains 14 residues. Germline lookup yields CDR1 ENHRY and CDR2 SYGVKD. CDR3 protein: CAISPDRSSYGYTF. For the CDR3, the DNA is TGTGCCATCAGCCCGGACAGGTCGAGCTATGGCTACACCTTC.

The V call is TRBV18, the J call TRBJ1-4; the D is unclear. V was trimmed by 3 bases and J by 0 bases, leaving 11 bases between them. Germline V gives CDR1 KGHSH, CDR2 LQKENI. The CDR3 is 16 residues long. CDR3 DNA sequence: TGTGCCAGCTCACCCGCCATGATTGCAACTAATGAAAAACTGTTTTTT. Residues: CASSPAMIATNEKLFF.

This chain uses TRBV5-1 with TRBJ1-1; D unresolved. V was cut by 4 bases and J by 4 bases, with 11 bases left in between. Germline CDR1 is SGHRS and CDR2 is YFSETQ. This CDR3 is 13 amino acids long. CDR3 loop: CASSLREATEAFF. For the CDR3, the DNA is TGCGCCAGCAGCCTGCGCGAGGCCACTGAAGCTTTCTTT.

This rearrangement joins TRBV5-1 to TRBJ1-3; no clear D. The V gene lost 4 bases and the J gene lost 1 base, with 12 bases spanning the gap. This CDR3 comprises 15 residues. From germline, CDR1 is SGHRS and CDR2 YFSETQ. As DNA, the CDR3 is TGCGCCAGCAGCACGGGAATCGGTTCTGGAAACACCATATATTTT. Its protein is CASSTGIGSGNTIYF.

This clone was seen more than once but under ten times. This rearrangement joins TRBV10-3 to TRBJ2-3, with unresolved D. The germline V gene has CDR1 ENHRY and CDR2 SYGVKD. Between the trimmed V and J ends, which lost 2 bases and 5 bases, there was a span of 2 bases. This CDR3 contains 11 residues. Written as DNA, the CDR3 is TGTGCCATCAGTGAGGGAGATACGCAGTATTTT. Protein product: CAISEGDTQYF.

With respect to this clone: The same CDR3 also results from other DNA sequences found in this sample. The V call is TRBV4-1, the J call TRBJ1-1; perhaps TRBD1 as D (5 bases). The germline V gene has CDR1 MGHRA and CDR2 YSYEKL. This CDR3 is built from 14 residues. The germline V and J ends were trimmed by 1 base and 2 bases, with 8 bases remaining between them. CDR3 nucleotide sequence: TGCGCCAGCAGCCAAGGGGACCGCAACACTGAAGCTTTCTTT. It specifies CASSQGDRNTEAFF.

The V call is TRBV28, the J call TRBJ1-5, with D unresolved. The CDR3 covers 14 residues. Germline V CDR1 and CDR2: MDHEN, SYDVKM. Trimming removed 10 bases from V and 0 bases from J, with 13 bases in between. The CDR3 bases are TGTGCCATCGCGACGGGAAATAGCAATCAGCCCCAGCATTTT. This translates into CAIATGNSNQPQHF.

In this sample, this clone turned up once. The rearrangement joins TRBV5-1 to TRBJ2-3, with 7 bases that match TRBD2. Germline loops: CDR1 SGHRS, CDR2 YFSETQ. The V gene end was trimmed by 4 bases and the J gene end by 2 bases; junction bases not matched to a gene: 4. This CDR3 is built from 14 residues. The CDR3 bases are TGCGCCAGCAGCGAGGGACTATTCACAGATACGCAGTATTTT. Translation gives CASSEGLFTDTQYF. Based on the CDR3 plus reference TRBV5-1 and TRBJ2-3, the full variable domain is KAGVTQTPRYLIKTRGQQVTLSCSPISGHRSVSWYQQTPGQGLQFLFEYFSETQRNKGNFPGRFSGRQFSNSRSEMNVSTLELGDSALYLCASSEGLFTDTQYFGPGTRLTVL.

The chain couples TRBV18 to TRBJ2-7; perhaps TRBD1 as D (6 bases). Between the trimmed V and J ends, which lost 6 bases and 2 bases, there was a span of 17 bases. The CDR3 is 15 residues long. Germline-derived CDR1 and CDR2 are KGHSH and LQKENI. DNA of the CDR3: TGTGCCAGCTCCCCCGGACAGAAGATGACCTACGAGCAGTACTTC. It codes for CASSPGQKMTYEQYF.

V and J are TRBV7-9 and TRBJ1-5, with D unresolved. The germline V gene encodes CDR1 SEHNR and CDR2 FQNEAQ (reference sequence). The ends were cut back, 5 bases at V and 4 bases at J, with 6 bases in the middle. This CDR3 has 12 amino acids. CDR3 sequence reads: CASSLLNQPQHF. The CDR3 nucleotides read TGTGCCAGCAGCCTATTGAATCAGCCCCAGCATTTT. The full variable domain, rest sourced from reference TRBV7-9 and TRBJ1-5, is DTGVSQNPRHKITKRGQNVTFRCDPISEHNRLYWYRQTLGQGPEFLTYFQNEAQLEKSRLLSDRFSAERPKGSFSTLEIQRTEQGDSAMYLCASSLLNQPQHFGDGTRLSIL.

DNA of the CDR3: TGTGCCAGCAGTTTAGGTTACTATGGCTACACCTTC. Translation gives CASSLGYYGYTF. The chain joins TRBV6-5 to TRBJ1-2; D unclear. The CDR3 is 12 residues long. Germline V CDR1 and CDR2: MNHEY, SVGAGI. With 4 bases removed from V and 3 bases from J, the gap between germline ends came to 6 bases.

The chain combines TRBV7-9 with TRBJ1-3; maybe TRBD1 (5 bases). Germline values: CDR1 SEHNR, CDR2 FQNEAQ (reference sequence). Trimming cost V 5 bases and J 4 bases, with 9 bases left between them. The CDR3 totals 13 residues. CDR3 sequence (DNA): TGTGCCAGCAGCCGGGACCGAGGAAACACCATATATTTT. Translated: CASSRDRGNTIYF.

DNA for the CDR3: TGTGCCAGCTGGCCGGGACTAGCGGGAGTCGAGCAGTTCTTC. This sequence encodes CASWPGLAGVEQFF. This chain uses TRBV2 with TRBJ2-1, with TRBD2 matching 14 bases. V shed 8 bases and J 10 bases; nucleotides not matched to a gene: 7. CDR1 SNHLY and CDR2 FYNNEI come from the germline V gene. This CDR3 comprises 14 residues. Full variable domain (remainder filled in from reference TRBV2 and TRBJ2-1): EPEVTQTPSHQVTQMGQEVILRCVPISNHLYFYWYRQILGQKVEFLVSFYNNEISEKSEIFDDQFSVERPDGSNFTLKIRSTKLEDSAMYFCASWPGLAGVEQFFGPGTRLTVL.

This clone was recorded only once. In DNA form, the CDR3 reads TGTGCCAGCAGTGAAATTCGGACTAGCGATACGCAGTATTTT. Encoded protein: CASSEIRTSDTQYF. The chain employs TRBV6-1 and TRBJ2-3; 8 nucleotides align to TRBD2. The CDR3 is 14 residues long. With V trimmed by 2 bases and J by 6 bases, 4 bases remained unmatched. Looked up from germline, CDR1 is MNHNS and CDR2 is SASEGT.

The chain has TRBV29-1 and TRBJ2-3, with D unresolved. The CDR3 runs to 11 residues. Germline V gene sequence: CDR1 SQVTM, CDR2 ANQGSEA. V lost 6 bases to trimming and J lost 5 bases, with 9 bases between them. The CDR3 sequence: CSVRLRDTQYF. In DNA form, the CDR3 reads TGCAGCGTGCGACTTCGAGATACGCAGTATTTT.

This rearrangement joins TRBV6-6 to TRBJ2-7; tentatively, D is TRBD1 or TRBD2 (5 bases each). Trimming pared 5 bases from V and 4 bases from J, leaving 12 bases between. Germline CDR1 is MNHNY and CDR2 is SVGAGI (reference sequence). This CDR3 region has 13 residues. For the CDR3, the DNA is TGTGCCAGCAGTGGGACGCCGGAGTACGAGCAGTACTTC. It is translated as CASSGTPEYEQYF.

This clone was seen more than once but under ten times. The J gene is TRBJ2-1, the V gene TRBV6-5; tentatively, D is TRBD1 (6 bases). The CDR3 has 14 residues. The V end lost 4 bases, the J end lost 2 bases, and 9 bases lay between the germline ends. Germline V gene sequence: CDR1 MNHEY, CDR2 SVGAGI. The chain's CDR3 is CASSSGTPYNEQFF. CDR3 nucleotide sequence: TGTGCCAGCAGTTCGGGGACACCCTACAATGAGCAGTTCTTC.

This chain links TRBV19 with TRBJ2-7, with 11 bases fitting TRBD2. V lost 4 bases, J lost 5 bases, and 4 bases stayed unmatched. Germline V lookup: CDR1 LNHDA, CDR2 SQIVND (reference sequence). The CDR3 has 14 residues. In DNA form, the CDR3 reads TGTGCCAGTAGTAGTACTAGCGGGAGCGACGAGCAGTACTTC. Protein product: CASSSTSGSDEQYF. The full variable domain, with the rest looked up from reference TRBV19 and TRBJ2-7, is DGGITQSPKYLFRKEGQNVTLSCEQNLNHDAMYWYRQDPGQGLRLIYYSQIVNDFQKGDIAEGYSVSREKKESFPLTVTSAQKNPTAFYLCASSSTSGSDEQYFGPGTRLTVT.

This clone was detected many times. The genes are TRBV19 and TRBJ2-1, with 10 bases lining up with TRBD2. This CDR3 contains 18 residues. V shed 5 bases, J shed 7 bases, and the junction held 17 bases outside the gene matches. Germline V gene lookup returns CDR1 LNHDA and CDR2 SQIVND (reference sequence). CDR3 bases: TGTGCCAGTAGTCCCCGGGTGATAGCGGGGGGTAATGGGAATGAGCAGTTCTTC. Translation: CASSPRVIAGGNGNEQFF.

This rearrangement joins TRBV10-3 to TRBJ1-3; weak D call: TRBD1 (5 bases). This CDR3 comprises 13 residues. CDR1 and CDR2 (germline): ENHRY, SYGVKD. The germline V and J ends were trimmed by 7 bases and 2 bases, with 9 bases remaining between them. The chain's CDR3 is CAINQGAGNTIYF. CDR3 nucleotide sequence: TGTGCCATCAATCAGGGAGCTGGAAACACCATATATTTT.

By sample share, this clone is medium-sized. The chain carries TRBV4-1 and TRBJ1-2, with a possible D match to TRBD1 (5 bases). CDR3 size: 16 residues. Between the trimmed V and J ends, which lost 0 bases and 8 bases, there was a span of 19 bases. The germline CDR1 and CDR2 sequences are MGHRA and YSYEKL. Here the CDR3 DNA reads TGCGCCAGCAGCCAAGATAAAGATCGGGGGATAGACGGCTACACCTTC. This sequence encodes CASSQDKDRGIDGYTF.

The chain employs TRBV7-6 and TRBJ2-1; 8 nucleotides line up with TRBD2. With 2 bases clipped from V and 10 bases from J, the junction kept 7 bases outside the gene matches. Germline V gives CDR1 SGHVS, CDR2 FNYEAQ. This CDR3 contains 14 residues. Here the CDR3 reads CASSLMGASGEQFF. The CDR3 nucleotides read TGTGCCAGCAGCTTAATGGGGGCTAGCGGGGAGCAGTTCTTC.

V is TRBV30 and J is TRBJ2-3, with D possibly called TRBD1 or TRBD2 (5 bases each). Germline CDR1 GTSNPN, CDR2 SVGIG (reference sequence). The CDR3 is 14 amino acids. Trimming cost V 1 base and J 9 bases, with 17 bases left between them. The CDR3 region has the DNA TGTGCCTGGAGTGCAGGGACGGCCCGAGGGACGCAGTATTTT. It translates to CAWSAGTARGTQYF.

This sequence joins TRBV9 and TRBJ1-1; D not resolved. Germline V lookup: CDR1 SGDLS, CDR2 YYNGEE. The V and J ends lost 3 bases and 3 bases respectively, with 12 bases between them. The CDR3 consists of 14 residues. In DNA, the CDR3 is TGTGCCAGCAGCGGCCCACTCGAGTACACTGAAGCTTTCTTT. Its protein product is CASSGPLEYTEAFF.

The chain has TRBV11-2 and TRBJ2-7; D is perhaps TRBD1 (5 bases). This CDR3 spans 15 amino acids. Germline V gene data show CDR1 as SGHAT and CDR2 as FQNNGV. With 2 bases removed from V and 1 base from J, the gap between germline ends came to 12 bases. The CDR3 DNA sequence: TGTGCCAGCAGCTTAAGACAGTTACTGTCCTACGAGCAGTACTTC. Amino acid sequence: CASSLRQLLSYEQYF.